Shown below are 32 T cell receptor beta chains from a single sample sequenced in a study of T cells after posttransplantation cyclophosphamide. Busulfan-fludarabine conditioning, marrow transplant, and cyclophosphamide on days +3 and +4 were administered. Generated by immunoSEQ multiplex PCR, the TCRdb table keeps only in-frame clones and is missing some. Of just over 6,500 clones in the sample, about 80% were seen once. Specimen: PBMCs, collected after allogeneic stem cell transplant with posttransplant cyclophosphamide. All receptors come from a female patient aged 45-60 years who received an allogeneic stem cell transplant from a related donor, was CMV-positive, and had no GVHD. Some of the T cells may derive from the graft donor.

This rearrangement joins TRBV28 to TRBJ2-3, with a weak D call TRBD2 (6 bases). Per germline, CDR1 MDHEN and CDR2 SYDVKM. V shed 1 base and J shed 4 bases, with 12 bases lying between them. The CDR3 has 15 residues. This CDR3 reads CASSLSGGTSDTQYF. The CDR3 coding sequence is TGTGCCAGCAGTTTATCCGGCGGGACGTCAGATACGCAGTATTTT.

The V gene is TRBV7-8, the J gene TRBJ2-7; 10 nucleotides line up with TRBD1. The CDR3 spans 14 residues. Germline CDR1 and CDR2: SGHVS and FQNEAQ. The V segment lost 5 bases and the J segment 5 bases; nucleotides outside the gene matches: 6. The CDR3 coding sequence is TGTGCCAGCAGCACACCGGGACAGGGGAACGAGCAGTACTTC. Its translation is CASSTPGQGNEQYF.

The rearrangement joins TRBV28 to TRBJ1-5, with 7 bases fitting TRBD1. Trimming removed 6 bases from V and 3 bases from J; junction bases left unmatched: 2. The CDR3 is made up of 13 amino acids. Germline lookup yields CDR1 MDHEN and CDR2 SYDVKM. The CDR3 DNA reads as TGTGCCAGCAGGACAGGGAACAATCAGCCCCAGCATTTT. Protein sequence: CASRTGNNQPQHF.

This clone was detected a few times. This chain links TRBV29-1 with TRBJ1-2; D is undetermined. V was cut by 6 bases and J by 3 bases, with 14 bases left in between. This CDR3 has 13 amino acids. The germline V gene has CDR1 SQVTM and CDR2 ANQGSEA. The CDR3 region is CSVPSGGYYGYTF. Here the CDR3 DNA reads TGCAGCGTCCCCAGCGGCGGATACTATGGCTACACCTTC. The full variable domain, in which reference TRBV29-1 and TRBJ1-2 provide the parts outside the CDR3, is SAVISQKPSRDICQRGTSLTIQCQVDSQVTMMFWYRQQPGQSLTLIATANQGSEATYESGFVIDKFPISRPNLTFSTLTVSNMSPEDSSIYLCSVPSGGYYGYTFGSGTRLTVV.

The J gene is TRBJ2-7, the V gene TRBV25-1, with TRBD2 matching over 9 bases. The germline V gene encodes CDR1 MGHDK and CDR2 SYGVNS. This CDR3 is 14 amino acids long. The V gene end was trimmed by 4 bases and the J gene end by 4 bases; junction bases not matched to a gene: 5. The CDR3 coding sequence is TGTGCCAGCAGTGGACGACTAGCGGATTACGAGCAGTACTTC. Protein: CASSGRLADYEQYF.

This clone occurred a few times. The rearrangement uses TRBV7-9 and TRBJ2-7; D is possibly TRBD1 (6 bases). Trimming pared 8 bases from V and 0 bases from J, leaving 11 bases between. CDR3 length equals 13 residues. CDR1 is SEHNR and CDR2 is FQNEAQ in the germline V gene (reference sequence). CDR3 nucleotide sequence: TGTGCCAGCTCGGACAGCTACTCCTACGAGCAGTACTTC. It codes for CASSDSYSYEQYF.

The chain is built from TRBV27 and TRBJ1-2; TRBD1 agrees at 9 bases. Germline trimming cut 8 bases from V and 0 bases from J; bases unmatched to any gene: 4. The germline V gene encodes CDR1 MNHEY and CDR2 SMNVEV (reference sequence). The length of the CDR3 is 14 residues. CDR3 loop: CASRQGGANYGYTF. CDR3 nucleotides: TGTGCCAGCCGACAGGGGGGAGCTAACTATGGCTACACCTTC.

Only a few counts were recorded for this clone. The rearrangement links TRBV27 to TRBJ1-2, with 8 bases that match TRBD1. The CDR3 has 14 amino acids. In germline, CDR1 is MNHEY, CDR2 SMNVEV (reference sequence). Trimming cost V 5 bases and J 6 bases; bases outside gene matches: 8. For the CDR3, the DNA is TGTGCCAGCAGTCCAGGGACAGGTTGGAATGGCTACACCTTC. It specifies CASSPGTGWNGYTF.

The chain has TRBV11-2 and TRBJ2-3; 8 bases map to TRBD1. The germline V gene has CDR1 SGHAT and CDR2 FQNNGV. J gave up 5 bases and V 5 bases, and 3 bases lay outside the gene matches. The CDR3 runs to 13 residues. CDR3 nucleotide sequence: TGTGCCAGCAGCCCGACAGGGGTAGATACGCAGTATTTT. Protein sequence: CASSPTGVDTQYF.

The chain employs TRBV28 and TRBJ1-2; D remains unclear. V lost 8 bases and J lost 4, with 14 bases in between. The CDR3 runs 13 residues. The germline CDR1 and CDR2 sequences are MDHEN and SYDVKM. DNA of the CDR3: TGTGCCAGCGCCCTGACAAAGAGCTATGGCTACACCTTC. Its protein is CASALTKSYGYTF.

This clone showed up just once. This chain connects TRBV15 to TRBJ2-5; 11 bases are shared with TRBD1. Unmatched junction bases numbered 8, after V lost 6 bases and J lost 5 bases. The germline V gene encodes CDR1 LNHNV and CDR2 YYDKDF (reference sequence). The CDR3 has 15 residues. CDR3 protein: CATRADRGQWETQYF. CDR3 in DNA: TGTGCCACCAGGGCGGACAGGGGGCAGTGGGAGACCCAGTACTTC.

This clone occurred a few times. For the CDR3, the DNA is TGCGCCAGCAGCTGGGGGGACAGGGGGCTCCGCGGGGAGCCCCAGCATTTT. Translating gives CASSWGDRGLRGEPQHF. J is TRBJ1-5 and V is TRBV5-1, with TRBD1 matching over 12 bases. Germline V gene sequence: CDR1 SGHRS, CDR2 YFSETQ. Trimming cost V 3 bases and J 8 bases; bases outside gene matches: 12. The CDR3 runs 17 residues.

The chain couples TRBV4-1 to TRBJ2-2; possibly TRBD2 for D (6 bases). Trimming took off 3 bases at V and 4 bases at J, with 9 bases between the two ends. This CDR3 comprises 14 residues. Germline V lookup: CDR1 MGHRA, CDR2 YSYEKL. CDR3 sequence: CASSQRGRTGELFF. For the CDR3, the DNA is TGCGCCAGCAGCCAGCGGGGCCGCACCGGGGAGCTGTTTTTT.

The gene calls are TRBV5-1 and TRBJ2-5; 8 positions agree with TRBD2. The J call may be mistaken, given a closer DNA end match to TRBJ2-7. Germline loops: CDR1 SGHRS, CDR2 YFSETQ. The CDR3 totals 15 residues. CDR3 sequence: CASSSIAGFSYEQYF. The CDR3, as DNA: TGCGCCAGCAGCTCGATAGCGGGATTCTCCTACGAGCAGTACTTC.

The chain combines TRBV18 with TRBJ2-7; 9 bases are shared with TRBD2. CDR3 length: 17 amino acids. The V segment lost 3 bases and the J segment 2 bases; nucleotides outside the gene matches: 11. Looked up from germline, CDR1 is KGHSH and CDR2 is LQKENI. CDR3 sequence reads: CASSPRAGGHGAYEQYF. The CDR3 bases are TGTGCCAGCTCACCCCGAGCGGGGGGCCACGGGGCCTACGAGCAGTACTTC.

This clone was seen just once. The J gene is TRBJ2-5, the V gene TRBV6-6; D not certain. The DNA end is a closer match to TRBJ2-7, so the J assignment may be wrong. Per germline, CDR1 MNHNY and CDR2 SVGAGI (reference sequence). CDR3 length: 13 amino acids. CDR3 nucleotide sequence: TGTGCCAGCTTGTTGGGTCAGTACTACGAGCAGTACTTC. It translates to CASLLGQYYEQYF.

This chain links TRBV5-8 with TRBJ2-7; D remains unclear. The ends were cut back, 4 bases at V and 3 bases at J, with 5 bases in the middle. The CDR3 sequence is 11 residues long. Germline CDR1 and CDR2: SGHTS and YDEGEE. In DNA, the CDR3 is TGTGCCAGCAGCCGTGTCTACGAGCAGTACTTC. Protein: CASSRVYEQYF. Looking up the rest from reference TRBV5-8 and TRBJ2-7 gives the full variable domain: EAGVTQSPTHLIKTRGQQATLRCSPISGHTSVYWYQQALGLGLQFLLWYDEGEERNRGNFPPRFSGRQFPNYSSELNVNALELEDSALYLCASSRVYEQYFGPGTRLTVT.

This chain links TRBV6-5 with TRBJ2-1, with a weak D call TRBD1 (6 bases). With 6 bases removed from V and 6 bases from J, the gap between germline ends came to 18 bases. The germline V gene has CDR1 MNHEY and CDR2 SVGAGI. The CDR3 runs to 15 residues. CDR3 nucleotides: TGTGCCAGCAGCCCCAACAGGGAGCAAGGCAATGAGCAGTTCTTC. Translated, it gives CASSPNREQGNEQFF.

The rearrangement uses TRBV28 and TRBJ2-5, with TRBD2 matching over 7 bases. The tail of the sequence fits TRBJ2-7 better, so the J call may be wrong. Germline lookup yields CDR1 MDHEN and CDR2 SYDVKM. This CDR3 contains 16 residues. CDR3 loop: CASSSRWSGTSYEQYF. The CDR3 DNA follows: TGTGCCAGCAGTTCCCGGTGGAGCGGGACCTCCTACGAGCAGTACTTC.

The chain combines TRBV7-9 with TRBJ2-1, with 9 bases that match TRBD2. Germline-derived CDR1 and CDR2 are SEHNR and FQNEAQ (reference sequence). The CDR3 spans 16 residues. V lost 2 bases, J lost 0 bases, and 2 bases stayed unmatched. The CDR3 region is CASSLLAGVSYNEQFF. The CDR3, as DNA: TGTGCCAGCAGCTTATTAGCGGGAGTCTCCTACAATGAGCAGTTCTTC.

The gene calls are TRBV13 and TRBJ1-1, with unresolved D. The CDR3 is 14 residues long. The V and J ends lost 8 bases and 7 bases respectively, with 20 bases between them. CDR1 PRHDT and CDR2 FYEKMQ come from the germline V gene (reference sequence). The CDR3 loop is CASLPPEARGEAFF. The CDR3 nucleotides read TGTGCCAGCCTTCCCCCGGAAGCACGGGGTGAAGCTTTCTTT.

The rearrangement uses TRBV29-1 and TRBJ1-6, with 9 bases matching TRBD1. The CDR3 contains 13 residues. The germline V gene has CDR1 SQVTM and CDR2 ANQGSEA. V gave up 4 bases and J gave up 9 bases; unmatched junction bases: 4. CDR3 protein: CSVADRGGSPLHF. The CDR3 DNA follows: TGCAGCGTTGCGGACAGGGGAGGTTCACCCCTCCACTTT.

Comment on this clone: Other DNA variants within this sample encode the same CDR3. The chain is built from TRBV18 and TRBJ1-2, with 7 bases fitting TRBD1. Germline loops: CDR1 KGHSH, CDR2 LQKENI. J gave up 7 bases and V 7 bases, and 9 bases lay outside the gene matches. This CDR3 is 13 amino acids long. CDR3 sequence (DNA): TGTGCCAGCTTACTCGACAGGGCCGGTGGCTACACCTTC. As protein: CASLLDRAGGYTF.

The V gene is TRBV19, the J gene TRBJ1-3; TRBD1 aligns across 10 bases. CDR3 length: 16 amino acids. After removal of 4 bases from V and 1 base from J, the junction contained 4 bases not matched to a gene. CDR1 and CDR2 from the germline V gene are LNHDA and SQIVND (reference sequence). DNA for the CDR3: TGTGCCAGTAGTAGCACGGGACAGGGGTCTGGAAACACCATATATTTT. It encodes CASSSTGQGSGNTIYF.

The rearrangement links TRBV9 to TRBJ2-1, with 8 positions matching TRBD2. The CDR3 is 16 residues long. V was clipped by 2 bases and J by 6 bases; unmatched bases: 10. From germline, CDR1 is SGDLS and CDR2 YYNGEE. The chain's CDR3 is CASSVILADDFNEQFF. The CDR3, as DNA: TGTGCCAGCAGCGTGATACTAGCGGACGACTTCAATGAGCAGTTCTTC. Filled out from reference TRBV9 and TRBJ2-1, the complete variable domain reads DSGVTQTPKHLITATGQRVTLRCSPRSGDLSVYWYQQSLDQGLQFLIQYYNGEERAKGNILERFSAQQFPDLHSELNLSSLELGDSALYFCASSVILADDFNEQFFGPGTRLTVL.

The rearrangement joins TRBV4-1 to TRBJ2-6, with D perhaps matching TRBD1 (6 bases). This CDR3 is built from 16 residues. The germline CDR1 and CDR2 sequences are MGHRA and YSYEKL. Between the trimmed V and J ends, which lost 0 bases and 3 bases, there was a span of 9 bases. The CDR3 is CASSQEWGLGANVLTF. In DNA form, the CDR3 reads TGCGCCAGCAGCCAAGAATGGGGGCTTGGGGCCAACGTCCTGACTTTC.

The chain combines TRBV4-2 with TRBJ1-5; 11 bases map to TRBD1. CDR1 LGHNA and CDR2 YNFKEQ come from the germline V gene. The CDR3 consists of 16 residues. The J segment lost 7 bases and the V segment lost 0 bases, leaving 5 bases of the junction unmatched. The CDR3 region has the DNA TGTGCCAGCAGCCAAGATGGGGACAGGGGGTTCCAGCCCCAGCATTTT. Translation gives CASSQDGDRGFQPQHF.

The rearrangement links TRBV20-1 to TRBJ1-2; 8 bases line up with TRBD1. There are 11 residues in the CDR3. J gave up 7 bases and V 5 bases, and 3 bases lay outside the gene matches. Germline V gene sequence: CDR1 DFQATT, CDR2 SNEGSKA (reference sequence). CDR3 in DNA: TGCAGTGCTTCGACAGGGGTTGGCTACACCTTC. This sequence encodes CSASTGVGYTF.

The chain uses TRBV19 and TRBJ2-7, with 7 bases that match TRBD2. V lost 5 bases and J lost 2; bases outside the gene matches: 6. The CDR3 runs to 14 residues. Per germline, CDR1 LNHDA and CDR2 SQIVND (reference sequence). The CDR3 protein is CASSPPTSPYEQYF. The CDR3 DNA follows: TGTGCCAGTAGTCCACCGACTAGCCCCTACGAGCAGTACTTC.

The chain links TRBV2 to TRBJ1-2, with 7 bases aligning to TRBD1. V was pared by 4 bases and J by 8 bases, with 7 bases of the junction left unmatched. The CDR3 extends over 13 amino acids. In germline, CDR1 is SNHLY, CDR2 FYNNEI. The CDR3 sequence: CASSVTGAEGYTF. For the CDR3, the DNA is TGTGCCAGCAGTGTAACAGGGGCGGAGGGCTACACCTTC.

The chain employs TRBV7-2 and TRBJ1-1; TRBD1 might be the D (5 bases). CDR1 and CDR2 from the germline V gene are SGHTA and FQGNSA. The CDR3 is 15 residues long. Trimming stripped 5 bases from V and 3 bases from J, with 16 bases between. The CDR3 nucleotides read TGTGCCAGCAGCCCCCTGGAGTTAGGGGACACTGAAGCTTTCTTT. It yields the protein CASSPLELGDTEAFF.

This sequence joins TRBV9 and TRBJ2-3, with D possibly TRBD1 on 5 matching bases. This CDR3 has 14 residues. Germline V lookup: CDR1 SGDLS, CDR2 YYNGEE. Trimming removed 0 bases at V and 2 bases at J, with 7 bases between. In nucleotides, the CDR3 is TGTGCCAGCAGCGTAGGACAGACCACAGATACGCAGTATTTT. Residues: CASSVGQTTDTQYF.